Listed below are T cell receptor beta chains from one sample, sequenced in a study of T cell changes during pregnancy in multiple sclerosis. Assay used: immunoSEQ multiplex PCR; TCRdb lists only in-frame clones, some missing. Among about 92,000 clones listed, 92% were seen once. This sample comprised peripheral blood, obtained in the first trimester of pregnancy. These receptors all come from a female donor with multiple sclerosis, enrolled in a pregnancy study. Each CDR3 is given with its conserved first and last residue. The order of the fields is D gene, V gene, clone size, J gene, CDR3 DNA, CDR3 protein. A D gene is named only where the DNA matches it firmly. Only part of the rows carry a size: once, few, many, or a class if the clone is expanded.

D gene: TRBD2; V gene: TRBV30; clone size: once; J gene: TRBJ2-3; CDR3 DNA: TGTGCCTGGAGTTCAGCGGGACCAGATACGCAGTATTTT; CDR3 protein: CAWSSAGPDTQYF
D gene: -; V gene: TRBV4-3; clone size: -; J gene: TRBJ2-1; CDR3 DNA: TGCGCCAGCAGCCAAGCGCTAGGTCTTGAGCAGTTCTTC; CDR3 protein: CASSQALGLEQFF
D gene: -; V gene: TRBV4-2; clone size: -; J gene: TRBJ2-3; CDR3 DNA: TGTGCCAGCAGCCAGAACCTTAATTCAGAACCAGATACGCAGTATTTT; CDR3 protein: CASSQNLNSEPDTQYF
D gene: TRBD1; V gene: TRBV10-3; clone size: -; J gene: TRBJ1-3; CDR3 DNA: TGTGCCATCAGGGGACAGGGTAGCCCTGGAAACACCATATATTTT; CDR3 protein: CAIRGQGSPGNTIYF
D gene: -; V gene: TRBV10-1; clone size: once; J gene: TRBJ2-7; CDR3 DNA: TGCGCCAGCAGTGATAGCGGGCTTACAGGGGAGCAGTACTTC; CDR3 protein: CASSDSGLTGEQYF
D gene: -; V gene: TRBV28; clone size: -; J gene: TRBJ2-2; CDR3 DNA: TGTGCCAGCAGTTTACGGGAACTGGAGATCGGGCCCGGGGAGCTGTTTTTT; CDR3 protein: CASSLRELEIGPGELFF
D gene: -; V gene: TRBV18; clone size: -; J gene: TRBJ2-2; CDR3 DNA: TGTGCCAGCTCACCACCTTCTCCCACAATCCGCGGGGAGCTGTTTTTT; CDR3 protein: CASSPPSPTIRGELFF
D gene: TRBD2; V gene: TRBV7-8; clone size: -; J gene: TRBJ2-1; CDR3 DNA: TGTGCCAGCAGCTTAGATAGCGGGAGCTGGTACAATGAGCAGTTCTTC; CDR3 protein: CASSLDSGSWYNEQFF
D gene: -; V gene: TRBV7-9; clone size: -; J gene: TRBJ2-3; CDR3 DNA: TGTGCCAGCAGCTTAGCTTGGTCCAGGGACGGAGGGTCCGATACGCAGTATTTT; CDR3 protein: CASSLAWSRDGGSDTQYF
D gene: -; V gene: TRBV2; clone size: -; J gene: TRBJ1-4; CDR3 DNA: TGTGCCAGCAGCGCGGGACTCCTGAGGGTAACTAATGAAAAACTGTTTTTT; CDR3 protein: CASSAGLLRVTNEKLFF
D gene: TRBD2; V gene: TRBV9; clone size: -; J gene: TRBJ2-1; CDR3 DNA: TGTGCCAGCAGCGGGGGGACTAGCTCCTACAATGAGCAGTTCTTC; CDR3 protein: CASSGGTSSYNEQFF
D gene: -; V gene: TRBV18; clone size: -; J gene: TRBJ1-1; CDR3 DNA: TGTGCCAGCTCTCCGGCGGTAGAGAACACTGAAGCTTTCTTT; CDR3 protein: CASSPAVENTEAFF
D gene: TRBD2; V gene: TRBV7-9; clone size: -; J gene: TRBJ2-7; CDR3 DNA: TGTGCCAGCAGCACCGGGACTAGCGGGAGGGCCAGGACCTACGAGCAGTACTTC; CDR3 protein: CASSTGTSGRARTYEQYF
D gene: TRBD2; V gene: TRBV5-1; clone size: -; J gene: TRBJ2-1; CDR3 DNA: TGCGCCAGCAGTTTCTACCCGGGGACTAGCGTAAGCAATGAGCAGTTCTTC; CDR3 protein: CASSFYPGTSVSNEQFF
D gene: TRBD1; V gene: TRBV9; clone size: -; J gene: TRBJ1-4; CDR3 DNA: TGTGCCAGCAGCGCGACAGGGGGAACTAATGAAAAACTGTTTTTT; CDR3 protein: CASSATGGTNEKLFF
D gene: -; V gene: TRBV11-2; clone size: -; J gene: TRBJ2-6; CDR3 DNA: TGTGCCAGCAGCTTAGATAGGCAGAGGAGACGACCTGGGGCCAACGTCCTGACTTTC; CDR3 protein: CASSLDRQRRRPGANVLTF
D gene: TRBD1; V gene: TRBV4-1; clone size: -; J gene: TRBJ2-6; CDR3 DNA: TGCGCCAGCAGCCCGACAGGGGGGTCCTCTGGGGCCAACGTCCTGACTTTC; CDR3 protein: CASSPTGGSSGANVLTF
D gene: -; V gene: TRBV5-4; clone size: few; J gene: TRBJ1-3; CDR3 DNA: TGTGCCAGCAGCGTAGCGAGGAATGGAAACACCATATATTTT; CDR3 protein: CASSVARNGNTIYF
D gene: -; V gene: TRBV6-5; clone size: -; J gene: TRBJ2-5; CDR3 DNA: TGTGCCAGCAGTTACCGGACTGAGAAAGAGACCCAGTACTTC; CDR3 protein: CASSYRTEKETQYF
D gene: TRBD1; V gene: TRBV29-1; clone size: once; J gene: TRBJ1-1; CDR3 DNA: TGCAGCGTTGTGACAGGGGCCACTGAAGCTTTCTTT; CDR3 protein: CSVVTGATEAFF
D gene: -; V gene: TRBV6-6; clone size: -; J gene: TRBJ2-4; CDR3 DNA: TGTGCCAGCAGTTCCTCCCGGGAAGCCAAAAACATTCAGTACTTC; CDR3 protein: CASSSSREAKNIQYF
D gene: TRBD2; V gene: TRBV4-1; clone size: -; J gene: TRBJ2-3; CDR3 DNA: TGCGCCAGCAGCCAGGGAGGGCTAAACACAGATACGCAGTATTTT; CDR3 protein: CASSQGGLNTDTQYF
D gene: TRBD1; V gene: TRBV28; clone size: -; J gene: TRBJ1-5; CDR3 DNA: TGTGCCAGCATCCCCATGAATGAGGGGGCCCGGCAGCCCCAGCATTTT; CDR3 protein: CASIPMNEGARQPQHF
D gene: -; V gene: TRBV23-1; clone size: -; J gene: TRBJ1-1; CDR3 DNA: TGCGCCAGCAGCCCGGGCAGGGGGAACACTGAAGCTTTCTTT; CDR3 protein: CASSPGRGNTEAFF
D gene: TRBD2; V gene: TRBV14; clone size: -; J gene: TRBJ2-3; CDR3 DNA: TGTGCCAGCAGCCAAGCCGCACTAGCGGGAGGAATAACAGATACGCAGTATTTT; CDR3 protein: CASSQAALAGGITDTQYF
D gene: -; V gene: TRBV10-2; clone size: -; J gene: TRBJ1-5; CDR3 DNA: TGCGCCAGCAGTGAGTCCCCCCCTAACAATCAGCCCCAGCATTTT; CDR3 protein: CASSESPPNNQPQHF
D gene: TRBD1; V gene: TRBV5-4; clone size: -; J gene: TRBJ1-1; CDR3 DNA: TGTGCCAGCAGCCAGGACAGGGGGAACATTGAAGCTTTCTTT; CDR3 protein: CASSQDRGNIEAFF
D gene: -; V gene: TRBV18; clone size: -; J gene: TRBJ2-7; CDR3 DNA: TGTGCCAGCTCACCTAGTCGCGGGGATACCTACGAGCAGTACTTC; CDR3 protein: CASSPSRGDTYEQYF
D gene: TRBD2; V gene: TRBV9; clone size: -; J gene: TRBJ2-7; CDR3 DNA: TGTGCCAGCAGCGTAGGGGGAGGGATTGGGGAGCAGTACTTC; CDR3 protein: CASSVGGGIGEQYF
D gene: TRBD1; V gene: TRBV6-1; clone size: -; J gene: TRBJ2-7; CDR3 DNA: TGTGCCAGCAGCCTCGGGACAGATTCCTACGAGCAGTACTTC; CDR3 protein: CASSLGTDSYEQYF
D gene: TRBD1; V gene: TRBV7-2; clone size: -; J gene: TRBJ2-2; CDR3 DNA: TGTGCCAGCAGCTCCTTGGACAGGGAGGCAAATTGGGAGCTGTTTTTT; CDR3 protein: CASSSLDREANWELFF
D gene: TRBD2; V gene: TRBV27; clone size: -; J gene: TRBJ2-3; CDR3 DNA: TGTGCCAGCAGCCCCGGGACTAGCGGGAGGCTGGATACGCAGTATTTT; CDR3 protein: CASSPGTSGRLDTQYF
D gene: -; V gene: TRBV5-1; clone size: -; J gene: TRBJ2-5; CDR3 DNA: TGCGCCAGCAGCGGCGGGGCACCCGGACGAGAGACCCAGTACTTC; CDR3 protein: CASSGGAPGRETQYF
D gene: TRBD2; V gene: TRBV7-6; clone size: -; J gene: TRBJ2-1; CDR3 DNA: TGTGCCAGCAGTTCTACTAGCGGGAGGGCCGCTGAGCAGTTCTTC; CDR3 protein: CASSSTSGRAAEQFF
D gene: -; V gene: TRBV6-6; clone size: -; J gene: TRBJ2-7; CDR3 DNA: TGTGCCAGCAGTTATCAGGGATACGAGCAGTACTTC; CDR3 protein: CASSYQGYEQYF
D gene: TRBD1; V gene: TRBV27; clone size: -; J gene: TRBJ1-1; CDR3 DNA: TGTGCCAGCAGCCGACAGGGGTCTGAAGCTTTCTTT; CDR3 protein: CASSRQGSEAFF
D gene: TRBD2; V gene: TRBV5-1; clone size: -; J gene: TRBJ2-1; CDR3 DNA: TGCGCCAGCAGATCGGAACTAGCGCGAAATGAGCAGTTCTTC; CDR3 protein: CASRSELARNEQFF
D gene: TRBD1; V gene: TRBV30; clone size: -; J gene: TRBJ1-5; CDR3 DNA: TGTGCCTGGAGTTCAGGGACAGGAAATCAGCCCCAGCATTTT; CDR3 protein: CAWSSGTGNQPQHF
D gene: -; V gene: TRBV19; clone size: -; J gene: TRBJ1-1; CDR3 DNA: TGTGCCAGTAGTATCGCTAAAACCCTGAACACTGAAGCTTTCTTT; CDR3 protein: CASSIAKTLNTEAFF
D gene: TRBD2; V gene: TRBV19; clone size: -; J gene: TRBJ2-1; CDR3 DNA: TGTGCCAGTAGTATTGTAAGTGGACTAGCGGACAATGAGCAGTTCTTC; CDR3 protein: CASSIVSGLADNEQFF
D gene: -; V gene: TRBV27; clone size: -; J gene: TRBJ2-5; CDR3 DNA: TGTGCCAGCAGTTTATCGATGGGTCCTAGGGAGACCCAGTACTTC; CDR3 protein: CASSLSMGPRETQYF
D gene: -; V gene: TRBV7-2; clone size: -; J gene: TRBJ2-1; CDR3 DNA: TGTGCCAGCAGCTTAGTATTCGGGGCCTACAATGAGCAGTTCTTC; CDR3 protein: CASSLVFGAYNEQFF
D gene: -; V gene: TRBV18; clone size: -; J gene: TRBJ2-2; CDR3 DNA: TGTGCCAGCTCGGCTCACCCCCACACCACGGGCGGGGAGCTGTTTTTT; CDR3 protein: CASSAHPHTTGGELFF
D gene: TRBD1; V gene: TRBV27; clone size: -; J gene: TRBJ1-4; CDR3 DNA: TGTGCCAGCAGTTTCCTACAGGGGGGACGAGAAAAACTGTTTTTT; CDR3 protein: CASSFLQGGREKLFF
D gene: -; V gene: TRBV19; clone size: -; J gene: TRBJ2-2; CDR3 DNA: TGTGCCAGTAGTATAGGTTTCCCAGGGTATTCCACCGGGGAGCTGTTTTTT; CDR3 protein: CASSIGFPGYSTGELFF
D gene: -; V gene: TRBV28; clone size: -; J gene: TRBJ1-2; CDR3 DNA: TGTGCCAGCACCTTTGGGGGGGGACCCGATGGCTACACCTTC; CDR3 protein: CASTFGGGPDGYTF
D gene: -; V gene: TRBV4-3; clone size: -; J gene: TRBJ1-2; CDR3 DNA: TGCGCCAGCAGCCAAGGGCAGGGTGATGGCTACACCTTC; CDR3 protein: CASSQGQGDGYTF
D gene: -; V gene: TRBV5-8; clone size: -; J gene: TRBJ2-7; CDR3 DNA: TGTGCCAGCAGCTCTGTTCGTCGGGCCTACGAGCAGTACTTC; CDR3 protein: CASSSVRRAYEQYF
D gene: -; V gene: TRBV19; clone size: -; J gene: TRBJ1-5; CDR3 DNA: TGTGCCAGTATGCTTAGCGGGGGGCGATATCAGCCCCAGCATTTT; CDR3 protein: CASMLSGGRYQPQHF
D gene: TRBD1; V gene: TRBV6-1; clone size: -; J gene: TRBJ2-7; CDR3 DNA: TGTGCCAGCACCCCGGACAGGTTGTTCAACGAGCAGTACTTC; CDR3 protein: CASTPDRLFNEQYF
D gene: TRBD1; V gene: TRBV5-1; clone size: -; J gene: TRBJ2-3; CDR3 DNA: TGCGCCAGCAGCCCTTGGGGACAGGGGACAGATACGCAGTATTTT; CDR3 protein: CASSPWGQGTDTQYF